Each of the 2 T cell receptor beta chains below was sequenced from the same sample in a study of cytomegalovirus exposure and HLA in healthy donors. With 60 Vbeta and 13 Jbeta primers, the PCR was carried out. Clones were sequenced by immunoSEQ multiplex PCR, and TCRdb holds only the in-frame ones, with some missing. The data hold 45,000 to 65,000 clones, with 75% to 80% observed a single time. The sequencing sample was made of PBMCs. The receptors were sampled from a middle-aged woman in good health and CMV-seropositive.

The chain couples TRBV2 to TRBJ1-5, with D perhaps matching TRBD1 (6 bases). The CDR3 totals 17 residues. CDR1 SNHLY and CDR2 FYNNEI come from the germline V gene. The ends were cut back, 5 bases at V and 6 bases at J, with 23 bases in the middle. CDR3 sequence (DNA): TGTGCCAGCAGTCCACGTTTGGGGCAGGGGAGTAGTCAGCCCCAGCATTTT. This codes for CASSPRLGQGSSQPQHF.

V usage is TRBV9 and J usage is TRBJ2-7; weak D call: TRBD2 (5 bases). This CDR3 is 11 amino acids long. Deletions cut 7 bases from V and 5 bases from J, with 10 bases between. The germline gives CDR1 SGDLS, CDR2 YYNGEE. The CDR3 DNA is TGTGCCAGCCGGGGAAGCCACGAGCAGTACTTC. The encoded protein is CASRGSHEQYF.